Listed here are 4 T cell receptor beta chains from one sample, sequenced in a study of OX40 agonist ivuxolimab in advanced cancers. Only in-frame clones appear in the TCRdb table, and some are missing; sequencing was by immunoSEQ multiplex PCR. The sample has roughly 92,000 clones, almost 90% seen once. Material: CD4+ or CD8+ T cells sorted from blood, obtained in a trial of the OX40 agonist ivuxolimab. The receptors here all came from an adult with an advanced solid tumor such as melanoma, head and neck, liver or kidney cancer.

This sequence joins TRBV7-8 and TRBJ2-2; D may be TRBD1 (6 bases). The ends were cut back, 3 bases at V and 4 bases at J, with 15 bases in the middle. The length of the CDR3 is 16 residues. Per germline, CDR1 SGHVS and CDR2 FQNEAQ. The CDR3 DNA reads as TGTGCCAGCAGCTTGACTCAGGGGAGCGGCACCGGGGAGCTGTTTTTT. It codes for CASSLTQGSGTGELFF.

V is TRBV18 and J is TRBJ1-5; D possibly corresponds to TRBD1 (5 bases). The length of the CDR3 is 14 residues. The V gene lost 3 bases and the J gene lost 1 base, with 7 bases spanning the gap. CDR1 and CDR2 (germline): KGHSH, LQKENI. The CDR3 loop reads CASSPTASNQPQHF. The DNA of the CDR3 is TGTGCCAGCTCACCGACAGCAAGCAATCAGCCCCAGCATTTT.

This chain links TRBV18 with TRBJ1-1; D not resolved. The V and J ends lost 4 bases and 0 bases respectively, with 9 bases between them. CDR3 size: 14 residues. The germline CDR1 and CDR2 sequences are KGHSH and LQKENI. CDR3 in DNA: TGTGCCAGCTCACTCCGGGTCATGAACACTGAAGCTTTCTTT. Protein sequence: CASSLRVMNTEAFF. Drawing the rest from reference TRBV18 and TRBJ1-1, the complete variable domain is NAGVMQNPRHLVRRRGQEARLRCSPMKGHSHVYWYRQLPEEGLKFMVYLQKENIIDESGMPKERFSAEFPKEGPSILRIQQVVRGDSAAYFCASSLRVMNTEAFFGQGTRLTVV.

The gene calls are TRBV20-1 and TRBJ2-4, with D hard to call. The V gene's germline CDR1 is DFQATT and CDR2 SNEGSKA (reference sequence). This CDR3 has 11 residues. The CDR3 bases are TGCACGTGGGTAGCCAAAAACATTCAGTACTTC. This encodes CTWVAKNIQYF.